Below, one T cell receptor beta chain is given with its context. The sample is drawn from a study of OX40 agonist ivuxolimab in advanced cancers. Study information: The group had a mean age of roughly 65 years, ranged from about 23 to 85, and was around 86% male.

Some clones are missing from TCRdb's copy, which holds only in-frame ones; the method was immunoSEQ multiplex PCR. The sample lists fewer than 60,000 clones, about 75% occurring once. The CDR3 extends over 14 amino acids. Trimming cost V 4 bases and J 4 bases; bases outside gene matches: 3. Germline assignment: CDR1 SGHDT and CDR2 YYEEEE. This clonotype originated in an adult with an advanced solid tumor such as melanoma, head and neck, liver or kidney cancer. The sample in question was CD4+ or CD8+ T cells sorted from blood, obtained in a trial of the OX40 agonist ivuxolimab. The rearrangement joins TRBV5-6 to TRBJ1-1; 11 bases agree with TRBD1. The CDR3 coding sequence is TGTGCCAGCAGCCTGGGGACAGGGGGCACTGAAGCTTTCTTT. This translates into CASSLGTGGTEAFF. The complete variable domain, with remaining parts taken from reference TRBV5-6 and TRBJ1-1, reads DAGVTQSPTHLIKTRGQQVTLRCSPKSGHDTVSWYQQALGQGPQFIFQYYEEEERQRGNFPDRFSGHQFPNYSSELNVNALLLGDSALYLCASSLGTGGTEAFFGQGTRLTVV.